One and the same sample provided the 6 T cell receptor beta chains below, sequenced in a study of blood T cell repertoires in COVID-19. TCRdb keeps only in-frame clones here, not all; method: immunoSEQ multiplex PCR. The sample yields approximately 360,000 clones, 89% seen once. The sample taken for sequencing was peripheral blood. These receptors originate from a man aged 40-50 years with acute or convalescent COVID-19.

V is TRBV7-9 and J is TRBJ1-5; a weak D match, TRBD1 (6 bases). Germline V gene sequence: CDR1 SEHNR, CDR2 FQNEAQ (reference sequence). The CDR3 runs to 15 residues. Trimming shortened V by 5 bases and J by 3 bases, and 14 bases separated the two germline ends. The CDR3, as DNA: TGTGCCAGCAGCCCTACAGGGAGCGACAATCAGCCCCAGCATTTT. This gives the protein CASSPTGSDNQPQHF. Based on the CDR3 plus reference TRBV7-9 and TRBJ1-5, the full variable domain is DTGVSQNPRHKITKRGQNVTFRCDPISEHNRLYWYRQTLGQGPEFLTYFQNEAQLEKSRLLSDRFSAERPKGSFSTLEIQRTEQGDSAMYLCASSPTGSDNQPQHFGDGTRLSIL.

The rearrangement uses TRBV6-1 and TRBJ2-3; 7 bases are a match to TRBD2. Germline trimming cut 3 bases from V and 3 bases from J; bases unmatched to any gene: 3. This CDR3 comprises 14 residues. Germline CDR1 reads MNHNS; CDR2 reads SASEGT. The CDR3 reads CASSEGRATDTQYF. The CDR3 DNA reads TGTGCCAGCAGTGAGGGGAGGGCGACAGATACGCAGTATTTT.

This chain joins TRBV6-5 and TRBJ2-3, with TRBD2 identical over 7 bases. Germline V lookup: CDR1 MNHEY, CDR2 SVGAGI. Trimming took 5 bases from V and 6 from J; bases not matched to a gene: 2. CDR3 size: 12 residues. Here the CDR3 DNA reads TGTGCCAGCAGTCCCGGGGGGGATACGCAGTATTTT. Protein product: CASSPGGDTQYF.

The gene calls are TRBV27 and TRBJ2-7; 7 nucleotides match TRBD1. V dropped 6 bases and J dropped 6; count of bases not matched to a gene: 11. CDR1 is MNHEY, CDR2 SMNVEV, per germline (reference sequence). The CDR3 is made up of 14 amino acids. CDR3 protein: CASRSTLEGAEQYF. Here the CDR3 DNA reads TGTGCCAGCAGGTCTACTCTAGAGGGGGCCGAGCAGTACTTC.

Comments on this clone: The junction and the germline gene differ at one end; a read error may be behind it. The chain links TRBV2 to TRBJ1-3; 7 bases are a match to TRBD1. Germline CDR1 and CDR2: SNHLY and FYNNEI. The CDR3 has 16 amino acids. CDR3 nucleotide sequence: TGTGCCAGCAGTGTTACAGGGGCCGGCTCTAGAAACACCATATATTTT. This sequence encodes CASSVTGAGSRNTIYF.

This clone was recorded only once. The genes are TRBV5-5 and TRBJ2-7; 11 bases line up with TRBD2. J gave up 4 bases and V 0 bases, and 6 bases lay outside the gene matches. CDR1 and CDR2 from the germline V gene are SGHKS and YYEKEE (reference sequence). This CDR3 comprises 16 residues. The CDR3 DNA reads TGTGCCAGCAGCTTGGGGGGACTAGCGGAACTTTACGAGCAGTACTTC. Translation gives CASSLGGLAELYEQYF.